This TCR beta chain was obtained from a study of early T cells in non-severe SARS-CoV-2 infection. Many counts were recorded for this clonotype. Unique molecular identifiers were affixed to single, distinct cDNA molecules. One entry per CDR3 protein results from TCRdb running MiXCR on the 5' RACE reads. The data show tens of thousands of distinct CDR3 sequences, roughly 4.6% seen once. CDR3 length equals 14 residues. The V gene lost 6 bases and the J gene lost 1 base, with 14 bases spanning the gap. Germline values: CDR1 SQVTM, CDR2 ANQGSEA. Here the sequenced sample was whole blood, taken at baseline. The TCR originated in an adult who was a healthcare worker with PCR-confirmed SARS-CoV-2 infection or an uninfected control (not recorded which). The chain has TRBV29-1 and TRBJ2-3; TRBD2 might be the D (6 bases). The CDR3 DNA sequence: TGCAGCGTCTCGGGGGAAGGAGGCACAGATACGCAGTATTTT. It translates to CSVSGEGGTDTQYF.